This record covers a single T cell receptor beta chain. This record comes from a study of early T cells in non-severe SARS-CoV-2 infection. Using its own MiXCR run on the 5' RACE reads, TCRdb lists one record per CDR3 protein. Among tens of thousands of distinct CDR3 sequences listed, around 5% were seen once. V was trimmed by 0 bases and J by 8 bases, leaving 11 bases between them. In germline, CDR1 is SGHRS, CDR2 YFSETQ. This CDR3 has 13 residues. Source material: whole blood. This receptor was identified in an adult who was a healthcare worker with PCR-confirmed SARS-CoV-2 infection or an uninfected control (not recorded which). The rearrangement links TRBV5-1 to TRBJ1-1; no clear D gene. The CDR3, as DNA: TGCGCCAGCAGCTTGGATGGGCAGGTCGAAGCTTTCTTT. Its protein product is CASSLDGQVEAFF.